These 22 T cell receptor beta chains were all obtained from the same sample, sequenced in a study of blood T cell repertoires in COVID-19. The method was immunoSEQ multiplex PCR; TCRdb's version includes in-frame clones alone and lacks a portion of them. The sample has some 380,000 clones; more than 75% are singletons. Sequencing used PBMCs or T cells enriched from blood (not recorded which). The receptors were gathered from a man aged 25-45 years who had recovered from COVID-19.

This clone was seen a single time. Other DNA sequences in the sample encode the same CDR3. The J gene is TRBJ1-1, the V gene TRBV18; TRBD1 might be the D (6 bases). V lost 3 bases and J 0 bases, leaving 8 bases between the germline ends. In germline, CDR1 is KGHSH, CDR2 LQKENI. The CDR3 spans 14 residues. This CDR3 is CASSPRGMNTEAFF. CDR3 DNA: TGTGCCAGCTCACCGAGGGGGATGAACACTGAAGCTTTCTTT.

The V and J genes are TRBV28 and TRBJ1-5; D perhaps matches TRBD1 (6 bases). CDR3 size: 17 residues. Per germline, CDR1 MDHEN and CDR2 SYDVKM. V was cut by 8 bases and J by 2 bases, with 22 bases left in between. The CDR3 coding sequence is TGTGCCAGCGCGTCTTCTTCAGGGGTGAGGGGCAATCAGCCCCAGCATTTT. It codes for CASASSSGVRGNQPQHF.

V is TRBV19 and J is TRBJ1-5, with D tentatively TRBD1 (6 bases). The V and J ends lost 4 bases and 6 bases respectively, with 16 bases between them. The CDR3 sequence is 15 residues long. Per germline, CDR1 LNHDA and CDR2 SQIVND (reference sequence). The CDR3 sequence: CASSTDSEFGQPQHF. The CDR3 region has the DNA TGTGCCAGTAGTACGGACAGCGAATTTGGTCAGCCCCAGCATTTT.

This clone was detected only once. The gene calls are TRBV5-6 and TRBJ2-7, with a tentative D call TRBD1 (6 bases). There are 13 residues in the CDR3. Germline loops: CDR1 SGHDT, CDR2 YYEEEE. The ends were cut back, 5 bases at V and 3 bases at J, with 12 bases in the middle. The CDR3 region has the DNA TGTGCCAGCAGACGACAGGACCACTACGAGCAGTACTTC. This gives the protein CASRRQDHYEQYF. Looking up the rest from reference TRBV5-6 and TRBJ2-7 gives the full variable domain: DAGVTQSPTHLIKTRGQQVTLRCSPKSGHDTVSWYQQALGQGPQFIFQYYEEEERQRGNFPDRFSGHQFPNYSSELNVNALLLGDSALYLCASRRQDHYEQYFGPGTRLTVT.

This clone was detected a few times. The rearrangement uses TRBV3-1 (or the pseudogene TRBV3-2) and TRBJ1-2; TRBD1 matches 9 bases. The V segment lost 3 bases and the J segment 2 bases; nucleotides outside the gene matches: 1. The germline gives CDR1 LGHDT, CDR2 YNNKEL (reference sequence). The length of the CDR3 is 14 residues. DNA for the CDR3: TGTGCCAGCAGCCACGGGACAGGGAACTATGGCTACACCTTC. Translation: CASSHGTGNYGYTF.

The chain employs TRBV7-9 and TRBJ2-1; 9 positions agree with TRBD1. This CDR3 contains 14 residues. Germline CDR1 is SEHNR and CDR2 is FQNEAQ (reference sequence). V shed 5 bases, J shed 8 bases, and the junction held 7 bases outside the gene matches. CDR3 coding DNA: TGTGCCAGCAGCACCGGGACAGGGACCTATGAGCAGTTCTTC. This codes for CASSTGTGTYEQFF. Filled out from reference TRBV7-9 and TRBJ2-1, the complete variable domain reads DTGVSQNPRHKITKRGQNVTFRCDPISEHNRLYWYRQTLGQGPEFLTYFQNEAQLEKSRLLSDRFSAERPKGSFSTLEIQRTEQGDSAMYLCASSTGTGTYEQFFGPGTRLTVL.

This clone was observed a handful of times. DNA of the CDR3: TGTGCCAGCTCCCCGCCGGGAGGACGCCCGAATGGCTACACCTTC. The encoded protein is CASSPPGGRPNGYTF. The chain couples TRBV18 to TRBJ1-2; D remains unclear. Trimming cost V 6 bases and J 6 bases, with 20 bases left between them. This CDR3 has 15 residues. Germline V CDR1 and CDR2: KGHSH, LQKENI.

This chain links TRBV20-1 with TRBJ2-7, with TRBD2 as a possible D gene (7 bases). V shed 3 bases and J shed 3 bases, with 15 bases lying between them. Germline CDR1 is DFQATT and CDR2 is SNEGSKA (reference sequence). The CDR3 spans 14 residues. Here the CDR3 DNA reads TGCAGTGCTAGTGTTGCGGGGGCCGTCTACGAGCAGTACTTC. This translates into CSASVAGAVYEQYF.

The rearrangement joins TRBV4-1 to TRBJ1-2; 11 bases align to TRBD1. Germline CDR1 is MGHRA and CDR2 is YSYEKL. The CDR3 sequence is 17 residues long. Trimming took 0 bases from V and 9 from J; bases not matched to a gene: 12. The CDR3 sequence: CASSQDPGQGVPYRYTF. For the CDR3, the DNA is TGCGCCAGCAGCCAAGATCCGGGACAGGGGGTTCCTTACCGCTACACCTTC.

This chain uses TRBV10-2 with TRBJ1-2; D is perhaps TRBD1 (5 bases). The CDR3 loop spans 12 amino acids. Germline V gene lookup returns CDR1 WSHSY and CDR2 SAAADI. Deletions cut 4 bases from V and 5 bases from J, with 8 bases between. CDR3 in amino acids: CASSGGTYGYTF. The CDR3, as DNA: TGCGCCAGCAGTGGGGGGACTTATGGCTACACCTTC.

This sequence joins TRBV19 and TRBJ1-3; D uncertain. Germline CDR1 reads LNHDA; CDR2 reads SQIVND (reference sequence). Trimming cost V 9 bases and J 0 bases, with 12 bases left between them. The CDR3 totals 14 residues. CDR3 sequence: CASSGSYSGNTIYF. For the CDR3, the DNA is TGTGCCAGCTCCGGGTCTTACTCTGGAAACACCATATATTTT.

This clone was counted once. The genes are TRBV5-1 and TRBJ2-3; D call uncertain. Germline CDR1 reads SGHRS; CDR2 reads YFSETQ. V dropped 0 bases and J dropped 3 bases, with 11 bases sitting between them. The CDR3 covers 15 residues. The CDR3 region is CASSLASHSTDTQYF. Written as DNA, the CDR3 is TGCGCCAGCAGCTTGGCCTCGCACTCGACAGATACGCAGTATTTT.

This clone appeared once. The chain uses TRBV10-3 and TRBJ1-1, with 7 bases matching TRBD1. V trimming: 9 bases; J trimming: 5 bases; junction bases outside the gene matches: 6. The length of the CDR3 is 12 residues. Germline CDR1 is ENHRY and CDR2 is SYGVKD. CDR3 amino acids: CAIGQVVTEAFF. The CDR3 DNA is TGTGCCATTGGACAGGTGGTTACTGAAGCTTTCTTT.

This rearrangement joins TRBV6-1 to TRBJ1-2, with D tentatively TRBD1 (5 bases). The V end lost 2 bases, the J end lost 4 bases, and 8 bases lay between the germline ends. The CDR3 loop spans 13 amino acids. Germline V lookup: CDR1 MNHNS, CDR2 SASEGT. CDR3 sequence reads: CASSEQGTYGYTF. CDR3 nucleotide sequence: TGTGCCAGCAGTGAACAGGGAACCTATGGCTACACCTTC.

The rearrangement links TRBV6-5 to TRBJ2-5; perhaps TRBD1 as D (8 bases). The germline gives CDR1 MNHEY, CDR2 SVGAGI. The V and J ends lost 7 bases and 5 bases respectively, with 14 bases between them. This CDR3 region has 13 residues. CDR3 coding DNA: TGTGCCAGCAATGTACAGGGGGGGGAGACCCAGTACTTC. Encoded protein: CASNVQGGETQYF.

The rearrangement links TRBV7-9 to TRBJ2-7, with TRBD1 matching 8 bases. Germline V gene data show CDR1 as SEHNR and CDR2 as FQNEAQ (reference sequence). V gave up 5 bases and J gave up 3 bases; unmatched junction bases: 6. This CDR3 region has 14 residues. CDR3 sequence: CASSKGQGHYEQYF. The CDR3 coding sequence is TGTGCCAGCAGCAAAGGACAGGGCCACTACGAGCAGTACTTC. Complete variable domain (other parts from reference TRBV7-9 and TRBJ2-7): DTGVSQNPRHKITKRGQNVTFRCDPISEHNRLYWYRQTLGQGPEFLTYFQNEAQLEKSRLLSDRFSAERPKGSFSTLEIQRTEQGDSAMYLCASSKGQGHYEQYFGPGTRLTVT.

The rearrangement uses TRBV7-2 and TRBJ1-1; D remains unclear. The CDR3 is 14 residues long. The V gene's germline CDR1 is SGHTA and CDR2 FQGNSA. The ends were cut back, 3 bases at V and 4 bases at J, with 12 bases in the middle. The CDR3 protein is CASSFSEMSTEAFF. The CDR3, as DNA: TGTGCCAGCAGCTTTTCGGAGATGAGCACTGAAGCTTTCTTT.

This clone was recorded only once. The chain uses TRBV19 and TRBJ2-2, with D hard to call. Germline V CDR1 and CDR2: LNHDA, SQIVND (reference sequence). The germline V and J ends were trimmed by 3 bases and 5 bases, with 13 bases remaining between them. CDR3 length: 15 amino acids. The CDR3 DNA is TGTGCCAGTAGTATTAAAAATACAGTGACCGGGGAGCTGTTTTTT. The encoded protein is CASSIKNTVTGELFF.

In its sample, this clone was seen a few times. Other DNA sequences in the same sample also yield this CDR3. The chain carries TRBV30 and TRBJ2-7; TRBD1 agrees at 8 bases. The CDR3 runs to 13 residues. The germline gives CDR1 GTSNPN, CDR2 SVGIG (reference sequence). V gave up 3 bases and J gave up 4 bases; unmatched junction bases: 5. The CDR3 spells CAWRSGGSYEQYF. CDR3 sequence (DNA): TGTGCCTGGAGATCAGGGGGCTCGTACGAGCAGTACTTC.

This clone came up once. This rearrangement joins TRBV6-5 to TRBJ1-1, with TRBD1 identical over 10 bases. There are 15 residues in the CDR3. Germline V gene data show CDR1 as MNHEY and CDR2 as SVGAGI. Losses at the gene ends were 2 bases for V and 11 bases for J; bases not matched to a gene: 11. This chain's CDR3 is CASSYTSPGTGVAFF. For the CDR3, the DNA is TGTGCCAGCAGTTACACGAGTCCCGGGACAGGGGTGGCTTTCTTT.

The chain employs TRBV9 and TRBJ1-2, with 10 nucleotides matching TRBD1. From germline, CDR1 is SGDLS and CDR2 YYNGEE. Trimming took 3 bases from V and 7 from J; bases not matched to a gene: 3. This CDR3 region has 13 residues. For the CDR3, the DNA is TGTGCCAGCAGCGCCGGGACAGGGGTTGGCTACACCTTC. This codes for CASSAGTGVGYTF.

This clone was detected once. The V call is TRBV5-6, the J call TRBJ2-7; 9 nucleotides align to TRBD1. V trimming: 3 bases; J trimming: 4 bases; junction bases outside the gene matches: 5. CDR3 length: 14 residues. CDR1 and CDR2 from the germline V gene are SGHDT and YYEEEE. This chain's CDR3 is CASSSRDRVYEQYF. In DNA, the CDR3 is TGTGCCAGCAGCTCCCGGGACAGGGTATACGAGCAGTACTTC.